This T cell receptor (beta chain) stems from a study of T cells in Graves' hyperthyroidism and ophthalmopathy. RNA transcripts served as the template for amplifying TCR beta CDR3 regions. First-round RT-PCR targeting the TCR CDR3 was performed with the HTBI primer set. Via MiXCR, TCRdb re-called the multiplex PCR reads, giving one row per CDR3 protein. This table has about 50,000 distinct CDR3 sequences, around half appearing once. Over 18 months, lack of ophthalmopathy progression marked Graves' hyperthyroidism as stable. Those with hyperthyroidism were 18 to 65 years old, newly diagnosed, and ill for under 2 months. Diagnosis relied on clinical symptoms, serum thyroxine and TRAb, thyroid ultrasound and orbital computed tomography. Germline V gene sequence: CDR1 SGHRS, CDR2 YFSETQ. The CDR3 consists of 14 residues. Germline trimming cut 5 bases from V and 5 bases from J; bases unmatched to any gene: 8.

The sequenced sample consisted of peripheral blood or thyroid tissue (not recorded which). The sequence was collected from a woman between 45 and 60 years old with Graves' hyperthyroidism. The V call is TRBV5-1, the J call TRBJ2-5; 8 bases line up with TRBD1. CDR3 loop: CASREPGQDETQYF. The CDR3 DNA is TGCGCCAGCAGGGAGCCGGGACAGGATGAGACCCAGTACTTC.